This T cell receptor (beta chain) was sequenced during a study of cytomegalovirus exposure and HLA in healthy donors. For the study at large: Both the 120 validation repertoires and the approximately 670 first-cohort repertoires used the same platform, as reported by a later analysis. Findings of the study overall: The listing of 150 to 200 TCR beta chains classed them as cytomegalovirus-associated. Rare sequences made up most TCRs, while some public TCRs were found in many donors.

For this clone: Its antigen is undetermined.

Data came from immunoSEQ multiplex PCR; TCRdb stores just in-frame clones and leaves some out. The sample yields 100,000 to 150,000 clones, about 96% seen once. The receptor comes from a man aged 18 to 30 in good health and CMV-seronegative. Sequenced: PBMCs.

The CDR3 here is CASSLERVTDTQYF. The CDR3 bases are TGTGCCAGCAGCTTAGAGCGGGTTACAGATACGCAGTATTTT. This sequence joins TRBV13 and TRBJ2-3, with a possible D match to TRBD2 (6 bases). Germline CDR1 PRHDT, CDR2 FYEKMQ (reference sequence). Trimming stripped 1 base from V and 3 bases from J, with 8 bases between. The CDR3 covers 14 residues.